This T cell receptor beta chain was captured in a study of T cells in Graves' hyperthyroidism and ophthalmopathy. Study outcomes and limitations: Ophthalmopathy got predicted by the model a median around 6.8 months before its onset.

On this clonotype: Antigen unknown.

The CDR3 has 14 residues. The V gene's germline CDR1 is SGDLS and CDR2 YYNGEE. With 2 bases removed from V and 3 bases from J, the gap between germline ends came to 11 bases. RNA transcripts yielded amplified TCR beta CDR3 regions. TCR CDR3 regions were first amplified by RT-PCR with HTBI primers. TCRdb passed the multiplex PCR reads through MiXCR, listing each CDR3 protein once. The data contain about 710,000 distinct CDR3 sequences, around 17% of them singletons. Graves' hyperthyroidism is called stable when ophthalmopathy does not progress within 18 months. The diagnoses drew upon clinical symptoms, serum thyroxine and TRAb, thyroid ultrasound and orbital computed tomography.

The clonotype comes from a young man with Graves' hyperthyroidism. This chain uses TRBV9 with TRBJ1-1; tentatively, D is TRBD1 (5 bases). The source material was blood. CDR3 loop: CASSVRGKDTEAFF. CDR3 nucleotide sequence: TGTGCCAGCAGCGTGCGGGGGAAGGACACTGAAGCTTTCTTT.